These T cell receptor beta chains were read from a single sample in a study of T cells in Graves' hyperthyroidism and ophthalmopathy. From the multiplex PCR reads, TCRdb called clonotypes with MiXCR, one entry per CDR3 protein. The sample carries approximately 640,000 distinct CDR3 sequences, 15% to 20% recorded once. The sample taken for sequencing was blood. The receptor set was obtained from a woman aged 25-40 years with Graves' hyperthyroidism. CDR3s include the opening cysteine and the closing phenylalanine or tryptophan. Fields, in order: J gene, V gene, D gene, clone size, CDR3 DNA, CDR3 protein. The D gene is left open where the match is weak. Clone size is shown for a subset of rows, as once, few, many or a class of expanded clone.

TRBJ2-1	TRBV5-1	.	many	TGCGCCAGCAGCTTGGTGAGGTCGGCTAGAGAGAACAATGAGCAGTTCTTC	CASSLVRSARENNEQFF
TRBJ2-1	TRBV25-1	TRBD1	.	TGTGCCAGCAGTGAGTCTACCGGGACAGTAATAATCAATGAGCAGTTCTTC	CASSESTGTVIINEQFF
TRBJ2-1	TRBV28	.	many	TGTGCCAGCAGTTTAATTGCGCTAGTAGTTCCCAATGAGCAGTTCTTC	CASSLIALVVPNEQFF
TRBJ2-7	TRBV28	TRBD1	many	TGTGCCAGCAGAAGGGACAGGGTGGGGGAGCAGTACTTC	CASRRDRVGEQYF
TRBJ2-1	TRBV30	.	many	TGTGCCCGGTTAGGCAGGAGCAACAATGAGCAGTTCTTC	CARLGRSNNEQFF
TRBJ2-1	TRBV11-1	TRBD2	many	TGTGCCAGCAGCTGGGCGGGAGGGAACAATGAGCAGTTCTTC	CASSWAGGNNEQFF
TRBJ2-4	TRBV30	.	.	TGTGCCTGGAGAATCCCAGGCTTCAAAAACATTCAGTACTTC	CAWRIPGFKNIQYF
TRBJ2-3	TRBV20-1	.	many	TGCAGTGCTAGTCCTCTTTCGAGCACAGATACGCAGTATTTT	CSASPLSSTDTQYF
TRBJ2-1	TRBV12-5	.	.	TGTGCTAGTGGTTTGGGAATTTCTACCCCCAATGAGCAGTTCTTC	CASGLGISTPNEQFF
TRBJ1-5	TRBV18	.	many	TGTGCCAGCTCACCACCCCGGGGCGGTAGTCAGCCCCAGCATTTT	CASSPPRGGSQPQHF
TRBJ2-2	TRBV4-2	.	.	TGTGCCAGCAACCAAGCGGGTCGGGCCACCGGGGAGCTGTTTTTT	CASNQAGRATGELFF
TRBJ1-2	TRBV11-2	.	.	TGTGCCAGCAGCTCCCCCCAGGGGACGTACGGCTACACCTTC	CASSSPQGTYGYTF
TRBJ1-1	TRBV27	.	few	TGTGCCAGCAGGGGGGCATTGTCCGGGACTGAAGCTTTCTTT	CASRGALSGTEAFF
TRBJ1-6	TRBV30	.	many	TGTGCCTGGAGCAGGGATTGGAATTCACCCCTCCACTTT	CAWSRDWNSPLHF
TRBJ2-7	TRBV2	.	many	TGTGCCAGCAGTGAAGATCCAGGCGGCTACGAGCAGTACTTC	CASSEDPGGYEQYF
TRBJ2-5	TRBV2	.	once	TGTGCCAGCAGTTGGGACACTCAAGAGACCCAGTACTTC	CASSWDTQETQYF
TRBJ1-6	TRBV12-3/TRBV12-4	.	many	TGTGCCAGCAGCAGGCTTAATTCACCCCTCCACTTT	CASSRLNSPLHF
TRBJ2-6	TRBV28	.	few	TGTGCCAGCAGTTTAAATCGACAGGTCGTCTCTGGGGCCAACGTCCTGACTTTC	CASSLNRQVVSGANVLTF
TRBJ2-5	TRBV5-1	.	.	TGCGCCAGCAGCTACTCGGGACGGTCCCAAGAGACCCAGTACTTC	CASSYSGRSQETQYF
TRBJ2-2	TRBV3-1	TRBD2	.	TGTGCCAGCAGCCAAGACTCGGGAGGCCCTCGGTTTTTT	CASSQDSGGPRFF
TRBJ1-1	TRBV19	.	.	TGTGCCAGTAGTCTACGACACCAGAACACTGAAGCTTTCTTT	CASSLRHQNTEAFF
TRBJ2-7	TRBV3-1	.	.	TGTGCCAGCAGCTCATACACTCCCTACGAGCAGTACTTC	CASSSYTPYEQYF
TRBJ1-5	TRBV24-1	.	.	TGTGCCACCAGTGAAAGGGCCTTCAATCAGCCCCAGCATTTT	CATSERAFNQPQHF
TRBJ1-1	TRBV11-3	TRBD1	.	TGTGCCAGCAAACGAACCTCGGACAGGGGCACTGAAGCTTTCTTT	CASKRTSDRGTEAFF
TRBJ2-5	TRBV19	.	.	TGTGCCAGTGGGGGGAGCGGGTTGGGCCAAGAGACCCAGTACTTC	CASGGSGLGQETQYF
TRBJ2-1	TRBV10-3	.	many	TGTGCCATCGCTACCCCGGGACACGGCTCCTACAATGAGCAGTTCTTC	CAIATPGHGSYNEQFF
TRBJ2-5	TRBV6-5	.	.	TGTGCCGGCAGTTACTCTCTGGGAGCAGTAAAGGAGACCCAGTACTTC	CAGSYSLGAVKETQYF
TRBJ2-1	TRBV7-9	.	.	TGTGCCAGCAGCACGAGGGGCGGGGAGTACAATGAGCAGTTCTTC	CASSTRGGEYNEQFF
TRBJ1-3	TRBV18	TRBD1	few	TGTGCCAGCTCACCGGGACAGGGGCCTGGAAACACCATATATTTT	CASSPGQGPGNTIYF
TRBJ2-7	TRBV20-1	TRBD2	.	TGCAGTGCCCCGCCCGCGACTAGCGGCTACGAGCAGTACTTC	CSAPPATSGYEQYF
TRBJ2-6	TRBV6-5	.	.	TGTGCCAGCAGTTGGACACCACGCTCTGGGGCCAACGTCCTGACTTTC	CASSWTPRSGANVLTF
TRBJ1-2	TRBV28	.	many	TGTGCCAGCAGTCCAAGCGACAGCTATGGCTACACCTTC	CASSPSDSYGYTF
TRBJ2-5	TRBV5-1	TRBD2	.	TGCGCCAGCAGCCCGGGGGCGGGAGGGCCTCGAACAGAGACCCAGTACTTC	CASSPGAGGPRTETQYF
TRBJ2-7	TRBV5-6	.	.	TGTGCCAGCAGCTTGGAACAGGGCGATATCTACGAGCAGTACTTC	CASSLEQGDIYEQYF
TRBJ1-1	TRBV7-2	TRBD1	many	TGTGCCAGCAGCCGACAGGGGGTCACTGAAGCTTTCTTT	CASSRQGVTEAFF
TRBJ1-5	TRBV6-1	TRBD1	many	TGTGCCAGCAGTCGGACAGGGTCTGGCAATCAGCCCCAGCATTTT	CASSRTGSGNQPQHF
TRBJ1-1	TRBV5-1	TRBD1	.	TGCGCCAGCAGCCCTAATTCCGGGACAGTAAACACTGAAGCTTTCTTT	CASSPNSGTVNTEAFF
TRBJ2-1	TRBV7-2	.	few	TGTGCCAGCAGCCCCCTGGGAGGCGGGAACTACAATGAGCAGTTCTTC	CASSPLGGGNYNEQFF
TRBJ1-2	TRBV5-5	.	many	TGTGCCAGCAGTCAATCAGACGGATATGGCTACACCTTC	CASSQSDGYGYTF
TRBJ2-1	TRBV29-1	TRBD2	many	TGCAGCGTCAGAGCGGGAGTTGGCTACAATGAGCAGTTCTTC	CSVRAGVGYNEQFF
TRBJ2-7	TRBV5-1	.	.	TGCGCCCACACACCTAGCGGAAACAGGGGGGCTTCGAGCTCCTACGAGCAGTACTTC	CAHTPSGNRGASSSYEQYF